This T cell receptor beta chain was identified in a study of CD8 T cells in ankylosing spondylitis. General observations from the study: The clones that were linked to disease were reported to be significantly enriched in matched synovial fluid samples from ankylosing spondylitis patients. Several highly homologous variants made up a TCR beta motif, and this motif appeared characteristic of ankylosing spondylitis blood.

Trimming shortened V by 1 base and J by 0 bases, and 11 bases separated the two germline ends. CDR3 length equals 15 residues. CDR1 and CDR2 from the germline V gene are DFQATT and SNEGSKA (reference sequence). This clonotype was found many times. The antigen is unknown. Generation of TCR beta libraries employed quantitative 5'-RACE incorporating molecular barcodes. Each CDR3 protein gets one entry after TCRdb re-called the 5' RACE reads with MiXCR. The sample gives 230,000 or so distinct CDR3 sequences, 20% to 30% of which show up once; less than 0.75% is in the top ten. The sequence was collected from a male donor with ankylosing spondylitis or in good health (not recorded which). Input material: blood, either unsorted or a sorted T cell fraction (not recorded which). This rearrangement joins TRBV20-1 to TRBJ2-3; D unresolved. The DNA of the CDR3 is TGCAGTGCTAGAGCTCACGCGATGAGCACAGATACGCAGTATTTT. Its translation: CSARAHAMSTDTQYF.